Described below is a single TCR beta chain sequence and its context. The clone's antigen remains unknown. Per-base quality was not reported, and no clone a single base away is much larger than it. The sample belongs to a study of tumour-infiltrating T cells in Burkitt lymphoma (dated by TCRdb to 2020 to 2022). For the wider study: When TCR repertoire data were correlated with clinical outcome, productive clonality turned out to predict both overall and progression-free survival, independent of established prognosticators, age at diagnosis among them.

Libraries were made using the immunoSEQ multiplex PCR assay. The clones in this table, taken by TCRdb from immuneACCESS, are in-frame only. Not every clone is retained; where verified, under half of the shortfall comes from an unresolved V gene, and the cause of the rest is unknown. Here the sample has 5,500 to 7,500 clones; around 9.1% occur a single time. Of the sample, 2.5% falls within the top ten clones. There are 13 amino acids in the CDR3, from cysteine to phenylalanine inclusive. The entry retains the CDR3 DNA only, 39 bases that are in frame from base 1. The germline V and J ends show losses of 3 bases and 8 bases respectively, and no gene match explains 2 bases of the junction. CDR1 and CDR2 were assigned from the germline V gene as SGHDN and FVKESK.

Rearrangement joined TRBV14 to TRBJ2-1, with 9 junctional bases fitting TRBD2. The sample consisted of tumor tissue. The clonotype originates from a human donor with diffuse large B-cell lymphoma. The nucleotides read TGTGCCAGCAGCCAGGGACTAGCCTATGAGCAGTTCTTC. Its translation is CASSQGLAYEQFF.